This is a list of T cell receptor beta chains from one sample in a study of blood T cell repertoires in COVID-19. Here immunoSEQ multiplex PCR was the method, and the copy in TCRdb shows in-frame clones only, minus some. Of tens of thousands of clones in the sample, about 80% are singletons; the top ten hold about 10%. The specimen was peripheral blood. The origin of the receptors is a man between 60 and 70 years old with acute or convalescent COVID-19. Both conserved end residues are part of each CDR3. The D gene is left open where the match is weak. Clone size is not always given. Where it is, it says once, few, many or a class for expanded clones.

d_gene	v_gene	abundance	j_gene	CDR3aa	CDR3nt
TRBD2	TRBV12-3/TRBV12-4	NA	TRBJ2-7	CASSWTSGREQYF	TGTGCCAGCAGTTGGACTAGTGGGAGGGAGCAGTACTTC
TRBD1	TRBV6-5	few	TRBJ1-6	CASFPGQRNSPLHF	TGTGCCAGCTTCCCGGGACAGAGAAATTCACCCCTCCACTTT
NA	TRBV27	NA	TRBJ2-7	CASSSAGPYEQYF	TGTGCCAGCAGTTCGGCAGGGCCCTACGAGCAGTACTTC
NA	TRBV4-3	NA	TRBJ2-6	CASSQVTGGLSGANVLTF	TGCGCCAGCAGCCAAGTGACCGGGGGTCTCTCTGGGGCCAACGTCCTGACTTTC
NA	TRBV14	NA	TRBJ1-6	CASSQDPYSPLHF	TGTGCCAGCAGCCAAGATCCGTATTCACCCCTCCACTTT
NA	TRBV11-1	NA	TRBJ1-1	CASSPAGAPRDTEAFF	TGTGCCAGCAGCCCTGCTGGGGCCCCTCGGGACACTGAAGCTTTCTTT
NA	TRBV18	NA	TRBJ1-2	CASSPPGDYGYTF	TGTGCCAGCTCACCACCGGGAGACTATGGCTACACCTTC
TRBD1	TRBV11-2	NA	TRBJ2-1	CASSLETGGHNEQFF	TGTGCCAGCAGCTTAGAGACAGGGGGTCATAATGAGCAGTTCTTC
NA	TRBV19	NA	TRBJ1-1	CASSNGGSVEAFF	TGTGCCAGTAGTAATGGTGGTAGCGTTGAAGCTTTCTTT
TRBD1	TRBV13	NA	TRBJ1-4	CASSRDRGEKLFF	TGTGCCAGCAGCCGGGACAGAGGTGAAAAACTGTTTTTT
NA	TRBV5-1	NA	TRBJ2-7	CASSGGYEQYF	TGCGCCAGCAGCGGGGGGTACGAGCAGTACTTC
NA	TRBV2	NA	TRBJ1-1	CASSEAQWTEAFF	TGTGCCAGCAGTGAAGCCCAGTGGACTGAAGCTTTCTTT
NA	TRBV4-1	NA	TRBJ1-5	CASSQDLNNNQPQHF	TGCGCCAGCAGCCAAGATTTGAACAACAATCAGCCCCAGCATTTT
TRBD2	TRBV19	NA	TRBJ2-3	CASSPNSAGGDTDTQYF	TGTGCCAGTAGTCCCAACTCAGCGGGGGGGGATACAGATACGCAGTATTTT
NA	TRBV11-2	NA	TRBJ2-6	CASSLSPITGSGANVLTF	TGTGCCAGCAGCTTAAGCCCCATCACAGGCTCTGGGGCCAACGTCCTGACTTTC
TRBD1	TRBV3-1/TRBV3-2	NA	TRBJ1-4	CASSQEVGTVNEKLFF	TGTGCCAGCAGCCAAGAGGTAGGGACAGTAAATGAAAAACTGTTTTTT
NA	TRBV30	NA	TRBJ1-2	CAWNGQRSYGYTF	TGTGCCTGGAATGGACAGCGAAGCTATGGCTACACCTTC
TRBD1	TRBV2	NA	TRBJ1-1	CASSVTGMANTEAFF	TGTGCCAGCAGTGTGACAGGGATGGCGAACACTGAAGCTTTCTTT
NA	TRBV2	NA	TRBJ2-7	CASSATWTASYEQYF	TGTGCCAGCAGTGCCACCTGGACAGCCTCCTACGAGCAGTACTTC
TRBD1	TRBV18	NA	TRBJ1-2	CASSSSGTGTPYGYTF	TGTGCCAGCTCATCATCCGGGACAGGGACGCCCTATGGCTACACCTTC
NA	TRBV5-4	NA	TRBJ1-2	CASSSLRDYGYTF	TGTGCCAGCAGCTCTCTCAGGGATTATGGCTACACCTTC
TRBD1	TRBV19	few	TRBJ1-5	CASSIDWRGTGTRSAQHF	TGTGCCAGTAGTATAGATTGGAGAGGGACAGGCACTAGATCAGCCCAGCATTTT
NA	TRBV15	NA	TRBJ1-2	CATSRERTVGGYTF	TGTGCCACCAGCAGAGAACGGACAGTTGGGGGCTACACCTTC
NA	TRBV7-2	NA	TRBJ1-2	CASSLTYGYTF	TGTGCCAGCAGCTTAACATATGGCTACACCTTC
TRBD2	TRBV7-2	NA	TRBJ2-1	CASKIERGGYNEQFF	TGTGCCAGCAAGATAGAGCGGGGGGGCTACAATGAGCAGTTCTTC
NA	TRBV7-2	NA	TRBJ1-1	CASSPPTSGDTEAFF	TGTGCCAGCAGCCCTCCCACCTCAGGGGACACTGAAGCTTTCTTT
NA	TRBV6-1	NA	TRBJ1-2	CASSEGGAVSGYTF	TGTGCCAGCAGTGAAGGGGGCGCGGTGTCTGGCTACACCTTC
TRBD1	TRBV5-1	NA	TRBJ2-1	CASRPTGDNEQFF	TGCGCCAGCAGGCCGACAGGGGACAATGAGCAGTTCTTC
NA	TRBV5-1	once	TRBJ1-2	CASSLASGEGGYTF	TGCGCCAGCAGCTTGGCCTCCGGTGAGGGTGGCTACACCTTC
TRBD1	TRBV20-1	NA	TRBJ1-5	CSASNFGQGTNQPQHF	TGCAGTGCTAGTAATTTCGGACAGGGGACTAATCAGCCCCAGCATTTT
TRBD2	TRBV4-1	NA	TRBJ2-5	CASSLRLAGAQETQYF	TGCGCCAGCAGCCTTCGACTAGCGGGTGCCCAAGAGACCCAGTACTTC
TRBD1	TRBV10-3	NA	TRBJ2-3	CAAMTGDTQYF	TGTGCCGCCATGACAGGGGATACGCAGTATTTT
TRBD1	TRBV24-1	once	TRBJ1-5	CATSDGQGDQPQHF	TGTGCCACCAGTGATGGACAGGGTGATCAGCCCCAGCATTTT
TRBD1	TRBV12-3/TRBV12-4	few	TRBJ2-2	CASSSGQKLFF	TGTGCCAGCAGTTCGGGACAGAAGCTGTTTTTT
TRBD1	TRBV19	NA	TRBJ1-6	CASREGQSNSPLHF	TGTGCCAGTAGGGAGGGACAGTCGAATTCACCCCTCCACTTT
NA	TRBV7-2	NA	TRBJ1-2	CASSQETQFPYGYTF	TGTGCCAGCAGCCAAGAGACACAATTCCCCTATGGCTACACCTTC
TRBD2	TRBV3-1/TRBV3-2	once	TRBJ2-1	CASSTGGSSYNEQFF	TGTGCCAGCAGCACGGGAGGGAGTTCCTACAATGAGCAGTTCTTC
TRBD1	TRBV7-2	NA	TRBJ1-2	CASSLASDRGLGYTF	TGTGCCAGCAGCTTAGCTTCAGACAGGGGGCTTGGCTACACCTTC
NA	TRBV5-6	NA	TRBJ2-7	CASSLSWLGHEQYF	TGTGCCAGCAGCTTGTCTTGGCTTGGCCACGAGCAGTACTTC
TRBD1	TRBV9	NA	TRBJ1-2	CASSGDSFNYGYTF	TGTGCCAGCAGCGGGGACAGCTTTAACTATGGCTACACCTTC
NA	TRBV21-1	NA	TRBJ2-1	CASSSGGGQVDEQFF	TGTGCCAGCAGCAGCGGCGGGGGGCAAGTTGATGAGCAGTTCTTC
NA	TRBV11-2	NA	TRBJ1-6	CASSLDRSPLHF	TGTGCCAGCAGCTTAGACAGATCACCCCTCCACTTT
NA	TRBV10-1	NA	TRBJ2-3	CASSDPSGLAMDTQYF	TGCGCCAGCAGTGACCCGTCGGGCCTAGCAATGGATACGCAGTATTTT
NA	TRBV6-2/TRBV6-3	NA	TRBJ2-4	CASSYSPSGLDIQYF	TGTGCCAGCAGTTACTCGCCGTCAGGGCTAGACATTCAGTACTTC
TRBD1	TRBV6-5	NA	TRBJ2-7	CASSTGGNNEQYF	TGTGCCAGCAGCACAGGGGGCAACAACGAGCAGTACTTC
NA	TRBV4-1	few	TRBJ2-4	CASSPTPLAKNIQYF	TGCGCCAGCAGCCCGACACCGCTAGCCAAAAACATTCAGTACTTC
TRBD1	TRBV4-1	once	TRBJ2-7	CASSQGPGQGSYEQYF	TGCGCCAGCAGCCAAGGGCCGGGACAGGGGAGTTACGAGCAGTACTTC
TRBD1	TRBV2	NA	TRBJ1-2	CASSEALRDRVHGYTF	TGTGCCAGCAGTGAAGCGCTTCGGGACAGGGTCCATGGCTACACCTTC
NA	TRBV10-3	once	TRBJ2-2	CAIIGTLSTGELFF	TGTGCCATCATCGGGACTTTGAGTACCGGGGAGCTGTTTTTT